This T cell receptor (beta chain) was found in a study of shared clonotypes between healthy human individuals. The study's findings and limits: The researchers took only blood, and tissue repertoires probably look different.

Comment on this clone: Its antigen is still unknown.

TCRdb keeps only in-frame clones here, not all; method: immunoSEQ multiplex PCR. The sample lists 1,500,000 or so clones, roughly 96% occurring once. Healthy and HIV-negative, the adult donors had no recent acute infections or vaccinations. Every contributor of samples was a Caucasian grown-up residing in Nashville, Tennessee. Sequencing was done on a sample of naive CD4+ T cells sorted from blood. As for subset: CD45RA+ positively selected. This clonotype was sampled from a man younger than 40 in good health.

CDR3 amino acids: CASSRGGTGELFF. The CDR3 nucleotides are TGTGCCAGCTCACGAGGGGGCACCGGGGAGCTGTTTTTT. The rearrangement uses TRBV18 and TRBJ2-2; maybe TRBD1 (6 bases). V was cut by 4 bases and J by 4 bases, with 7 bases left in between. The CDR3 totals 13 residues. CDR1 KGHSH and CDR2 LQKENI come from the germline V gene.